These 19 T cell receptor beta chains came from one sample sequenced in a study of blood T cell repertoires in COVID-19. The repertoire was sequenced with immunoSEQ multiplex PCR; TCRdb's copy has only in-frame clones and lacks some. Of tens of thousands of clones detected, 80% to 90% appear once; the ten largest clones hold around 2.9%. Sequencing was done on a sample of peripheral blood. The receptors were sampled from a man in his forties or fifties with COVID-19, enrolled during active disease.

The chain employs TRBV20-1 and TRBJ1-5; no firm D call. Per the germline V gene, CDR1 is DFQATT and CDR2 is SNEGSKA (reference sequence). V lost 7 bases, J lost 12 bases, and 16 bases lay in between. CDR3 length: 11 amino acids. The chain's CDR3 is CSVTDGKSQHF. CDR3 coding DNA: TGCAGTGTAACAGACGGAAAAAGCCAGCATTTT.

This rearrangement joins TRBV19 to TRBJ2-7, with TRBD1 identical over 7 bases. The CDR3 spans 12 residues. Germline values: CDR1 LNHDA, CDR2 SQIVND (reference sequence). V lost 5 bases, J lost 2 bases, and 0 bases stayed unmatched. The CDR3 spells CASSDRAYEQYF. CDR3 nucleotides: TGTGCCAGTAGTGACAGGGCCTACGAGCAGTACTTC.

The genes are TRBV6-2 or TRBV6-3 and TRBJ2-7, with 12 bases lining up with TRBD2. Trimming took 2 bases from V and 7 from J; bases not matched to a gene: 15. Germline values: CDR1 MNHEY, CDR2 SVGEGT. The length of the CDR3 is 18 residues. This CDR3 is CASSYRTSGATSKREQYF. For the CDR3, the DNA is TGTGCCAGCAGTTACCGGACTAGCGGGGCCACTTCCAAGAGGGAGCAGTACTTC.

This clone appeared many times. The chain recombines TRBV6-4 with TRBJ2-7; TRBD2 aligns across 8 bases. Germline values: CDR1 MRHNA, CDR2 SNTAGT. After removal of 0 bases from V and 3 bases from J, the junction contained 13 bases not matched to a gene. The CDR3 has 18 residues. DNA of the CDR3: TGTGCCAGCAGTGACTCGATCGGGAGGGCTTTGGGGCTCTACGAGCAGTACTTC. Encoded protein: CASSDSIGRALGLYEQYF.

The chain has TRBV9 and TRBJ1-1; D is perhaps TRBD1 (6 bases). Per germline, CDR1 SGDLS and CDR2 YYNGEE. The CDR3 contains 16 residues. With 2 bases removed from V and 1 base from J, the gap between germline ends came to 15 bases. CDR3 in amino acids: CASSVPKQGTNTEAFF. The CDR3 DNA reads as TGTGCCAGCAGCGTCCCCAAACAGGGCACGAACACTGAAGCTTTCTTT.

The chain couples TRBV27 to TRBJ1-5; D remains ambiguous. V was pared by 6 bases and J by 3 bases, with 12 bases between. The V gene's germline CDR1 is MNHEY and CDR2 SMNVEV (reference sequence). The CDR3 spans 14 residues. Here the CDR3 reads CASSNRGNNQPQHF. In DNA, the CDR3 is TGTGCCAGCAGCAATAGAGGGAACAATCAGCCCCAGCATTTT.

This clone was seen just once. DNA for the CDR3: TGTGCCAGCAGCCCAGTGGCAGGGGGCATCAACGAGCAGTACTTC. This gives the protein CASSPVAGGINEQYF. The V call is TRBV7-2, the J call TRBJ2-7; 8 bases line up with TRBD1. CDR1 SGHTA and CDR2 FQGNSA come from the germline V gene. This CDR3 is 15 amino acids long. Unmatched junction bases numbered 11, after V lost 5 bases and J lost 5 bases.

The chain joins TRBV5-1 to TRBJ2-7, with 11 bases matching TRBD2. The germline V gene encodes CDR1 SGHRS and CDR2 YFSETQ. CDR3 length: 15 amino acids. V was clipped by 3 bases and J by 2 bases; unmatched bases: 4. The CDR3 bases are TGCGCCAGCAGCTCAACTAGCGGGGGACCCTACGAGCAGTACTTC. Protein: CASSSTSGGPYEQYF.

The chain is built from TRBV6-6 and TRBJ1-2; TRBD1 matches 8 bases. V shed 2 bases and J 5 bases; nucleotides not matched to a gene: 10. The CDR3 length is 16 residues. Germline V gives CDR1 MNHNY, CDR2 SVGAGI (reference sequence). The CDR3 DNA sequence: TGTGCCAGCAGTTACCCTATCACCGACAGGGGATATGGCTACACCTTC. Translated: CASSYPITDRGYGYTF.

This rearrangement joins TRBV2 to TRBJ2-1, with 9 bases that match TRBD2. V lost 7 bases to trimming and J lost 0 bases; unmatched junction nucleotides: 4. Germline CDR1 and CDR2: SNHLY and FYNNEI. CDR3 size: 15 residues. CDR3 loop: CASTRLADSYNEQFF. In DNA, the CDR3 is TGTGCCAGCACCCGACTAGCGGACTCCTACAATGAGCAGTTCTTC.

The chain links TRBV2 to TRBJ2-1; D possibly corresponds to TRBD1 (6 bases). The CDR3 is 12 amino acids. Trimming removed 6 bases from V and 11 bases from J, with 14 bases in between. CDR1 is SNHLY and CDR2 is FYNNEI in the germline V gene. The CDR3, as DNA: TGTGCCAGCAGCCCTTCCGGGACAAAGCAGTTCTTC. Translating it yields CASSPSGTKQFF.

The genes are TRBV4-2 and TRBJ2-2, with D perhaps matching TRBD2 (5 bases). The V end lost 4 bases, the J end lost 6 bases, and 15 bases lay between the germline ends. Germline CDR1 LGHNA, CDR2 YNFKEQ. The CDR3 contains 15 residues. The CDR3 bases are TGTGCCAGCAGCCCCCTTGGAGGTGAGGCCGGGGAGCTGTTTTTT. It encodes CASSPLGGEAGELFF.

J is TRBJ2-1 and V is TRBV5-1; 9 bases match TRBD1. This CDR3 comprises 14 residues. V shed 5 bases and J 8 bases; nucleotides not matched to a gene: 8. Germline CDR1 SGHRS, CDR2 YFSETQ. Here the CDR3 DNA reads TGCGCCAGCAGGTCCGGGACAGGGATCGATGAGCAGTTCTTC. This gives the protein CASRSGTGIDEQFF.

Comments on this clone: One junction end disagrees with the germline gene, perhaps due to a read error. This chain links TRBV19 with TRBJ2-7; TRBD2 might be the D (6 bases). Germline V gene data show CDR1 as LNHDA and CDR2 as SQIVND (reference sequence). The length of the CDR3 is 14 residues. CDR3 in DNA: TGTGCCAGTAGTATGCGCGGGGCCTCCCACGAGCAGTACTTC. It translates to CASSMRGASHEQYF.

The chain links TRBV6-6 to TRBJ1-1; 9 positions match TRBD1. The CDR3 runs 16 residues. Germline V gives CDR1 MNHNY, CDR2 SVGAGI (reference sequence). The trim removed 4 bases at V and 0 bases at J, leaving 6 bases unmatched. In DNA form, the CDR3 reads TGTGCCAGCAGTTCCGGGACAGGGTCTTTGAACACTGAAGCTTTCTTT. It specifies CASSSGTGSLNTEAFF.

The chain recombines TRBV12-3 or TRBV12-4 with TRBJ1-1, with no clear D. V lost 1 base, J lost 3 bases, and 6 bases lay in between. The CDR3 extends over 13 amino acids. The CDR3 sequence is CASSLDRYTEAFF. The CDR3 DNA is TGTGCCAGCAGTTTAGACCGGTACACTGAAGCTTTCTTT.

The chain recombines TRBV6-6 with TRBJ1-5; a possible D gene is TRBD1 (6 bases). V was pared by 2 bases and J by 3 bases, with 14 bases between. The CDR3 covers 16 residues. From germline, CDR1 is MNHNY and CDR2 SVGAGI (reference sequence). The CDR3: CASSYKMTGLNQPQHF. CDR3 nucleotide sequence: TGTGCCAGCAGTTACAAAATGACAGGCCTCAATCAGCCCCAGCATTTT.

The chain has TRBV30 and TRBJ1-5; D gene unclear. The CDR3 sequence is 13 residues long. Looked up from germline, CDR1 is GTSNPN and CDR2 is SVGIG (reference sequence). Trimming removed 2 bases at V and 0 bases at J, with 5 bases between. The CDR3 bases are TGTGCCTGGAGTTTAGATAGCAATCAGCCCCAGCATTTT. This translates into CAWSLDSNQPQHF.

J is TRBJ2-3 and V is TRBV29-1; D is perhaps TRBD1 (5 bases). With 0 bases removed from V and 1 base from J, the gap between germline ends came to 11 bases. CDR3 length equals 15 residues. Looked up from germline, CDR1 is SQVTM and CDR2 is ANQGSEA. The DNA for the CDR3 is TGCAGCGTTGAAGAGGGGCTTGGGGGCACAGATACGCAGTATTTT. Translated: CSVEEGLGGTDTQYF.